The 25 T cell receptor beta chains below were found in one sample sequenced in a study of PD-1 blockade in classical Hodgkin lymphoma. Produced via immunoSEQ multiplex PCR; TCRdb's table is partial and in-frame only. The sample shows 40,000 to 45,000 clones, around 80% of them seen only once. Each patient experienced a relapse that followed autologous stem cell transplantation, and brentuximab vedotin exposure varied. The sequencing used peripheral blood mononuclear cells (PBMCs), collected at baseline. The receptors shown here come from a human donor with classical Hodgkin lymphoma.

This clone was found once. The chain is built from TRBV19 and TRBJ2-2; D may be TRBD2 (5 bases). This CDR3 is built from 17 residues. Trimming left V 2 bases short and J 2 bases short, with 15 bases between. The germline CDR1 and CDR2 sequences are LNHDA and SQIVND (reference sequence). The CDR3 region is CASSISPLGANTGELFF. The DNA of the CDR3 is TGTGCCAGTAGTATATCCCCCCTGGGAGCTAACACCGGGGAGCTGTTTTTT.

The rearrangement uses TRBV4-2 and TRBJ2-1; 8 bases match TRBD2. Germline values: CDR1 LGHNA, CDR2 YNFKEQ. Trimming cost V 1 base and J 10 bases; bases outside gene matches: 15. This CDR3 comprises 17 residues. CDR3 protein: CASSQGTVRGGSEEQFF. CDR3 in DNA: TGTGCCAGCAGCCAAGGGACCGTTCGGGGGGGCTCGGAAGAGCAGTTCTTC.

This clone was counted a few times. This sequence joins TRBV20-1 and TRBJ1-4; no clear D gene. Per germline, CDR1 DFQATT and CDR2 SNEGSKA (reference sequence). There are 11 residues in the CDR3. Deletions cut 3 bases from V and 8 bases from J, with 7 bases between. CDR3 amino acids: CSASSGEKLFF. Here the CDR3 DNA reads TGCAGTGCTAGCAGTGGGGAAAAACTGTTTTTT.

The chain couples TRBV19 to TRBJ2-7; TRBD1 is a possible D gene (6 bases). The CDR3 length is 13 residues. The germline V gene encodes CDR1 LNHDA and CDR2 SQIVND (reference sequence). V lost 3 bases, J lost 5 bases, and 11 bases lay in between. In DNA form, the CDR3 reads TGTGCCAGTAGTATCACAGGGAACAACGAGCAGTACTTC. Protein product: CASSITGNNEQYF.

The chain recombines TRBV7-2 with TRBJ2-1; 7 positions match TRBD1. Germline trimming cut 5 bases from V and 11 bases from J; bases unmatched to any gene: 9. Looked up from germline, CDR1 is SGHTA and CDR2 is FQGNSA. CDR3 length: 13 amino acids. The chain's CDR3 is CASSPGLTGKQFF. The CDR3 bases are TGTGCCAGCAGCCCTGGTCTGACAGGGAAGCAGTTCTTC. The full variable domain, its missing parts supplied by reference TRBV7-2 and TRBJ2-1, is GAGVSQSPSNKVTEKGKDVELRCDPISGHTALYWYRQSLGQGLEFLIYFQGNSAPDKSGLPSDRFSAERTGGSVSTLTIQRTQQEDSAVYLCASSPGLTGKQFFGPGTRLTVL.

This chain connects TRBV7-9 to TRBJ1-2, with TRBD1 as a possible D gene (6 bases). Trimming removed 5 bases at V and 6 bases at J, with 16 bases between. This CDR3 is 14 amino acids long. CDR1 SEHNR and CDR2 FQNEAQ come from the germline V gene (reference sequence). The CDR3 loop is CASSLHRDQDGYTF. CDR3 in DNA: TGTGCCAGCAGCCTTCACAGGGACCAGGATGGCTACACCTTC.

V is TRBV29-1 and J is TRBJ1-2; D perhaps matches TRBD1 (5 bases). The V end lost 4 bases, the J end lost 5 bases, and 11 bases lay between the germline ends. Germline V CDR1 and CDR2: SQVTM, ANQGSEA. The CDR3 is 12 amino acids. CDR3 sequence reads: CSVVGGDYGYTF. As DNA, the CDR3 is TGCAGCGTTGTGGGGGGGGATTATGGCTACACCTTC.

The chain combines TRBV5-6 with TRBJ1-4, with 8 bases identical to TRBD1. This CDR3 is 14 amino acids long. CDR1 SGHDT and CDR2 YYEEEE come from the germline V gene. J gave up 7 bases and V 3 bases, and 5 bases lay outside the gene matches. DNA for the CDR3: TGTGCCAGCAGCTACAGGGGGATCGGTGAAAAACTGTTTTTT. Encoded protein: CASSYRGIGEKLFF.

The chain uses TRBV5-6 and TRBJ2-1, with 7 nucleotides matching TRBD2. The J segment lost 2 bases and the V segment lost 4 bases, leaving 9 bases of the junction unmatched. This CDR3 has 16 amino acids. Germline V lookup: CDR1 SGHDT, CDR2 YYEEEE. CDR3 nucleotide sequence: TGTGCCAGCAGCCTCCCTACGGGGGGTGCCTACAATGAGCAGTTCTTC. Amino acid sequence: CASSLPTGGAYNEQFF.

V is TRBV7-7 and J is TRBJ1-5; D is ambiguous. Looked up from germline, CDR1 is SSHAT and CDR2 is FNYEAQ (reference sequence). V dropped 2 bases and J dropped 4 bases, with 6 bases sitting between them. CDR3 length equals 13 residues. As DNA, the CDR3 is TGTGCCAGCAGCTTAACGGAAAATCAGCCCCAGCATTTT. Protein product: CASSLTENQPQHF.

V and J are TRBV27 and TRBJ2-7; either TRBD1 or TRBD2 may fit D (5 bases each). Between the trimmed V and J ends, which lost 6 bases and 2 bases, there was a span of 11 bases. Germline CDR1 MNHEY, CDR2 SMNVEV (reference sequence). The CDR3 extends over 13 amino acids. DNA for the CDR3: TGTGCCAGCAGCCCCGGGACCCCCTACGAGCAGTACTTC. It encodes CASSPGTPYEQYF.

The chain is built from TRBV4-1 and TRBJ2-3; perhaps TRBD2 as D (7 bases). Trimming stripped 1 base from V and 6 bases from J, with 20 bases between. Germline CDR1 and CDR2: MGHRA and YSYEKL. This CDR3 has 17 amino acids. DNA of the CDR3: TGCGCCAGCAGCCAAGCGGGACTCCGAGAGGGGGGGGATACGCAGTATTTT. This codes for CASSQAGLREGGDTQYF.

The rearrangement joins TRBV6-6 to TRBJ2-5; 8 nucleotides agree with TRBD2. The CDR3 consists of 14 residues. CDR1 is MNHNY, CDR2 SVGAGI, per germline (reference sequence). V was pared by 0 bases and J by 6 bases, with 3 bases of the junction left unmatched. The CDR3 spells CASSYSQRGQTQYF. CDR3 coding DNA: TGTGCCAGCAGTTACTCCCAGCGGGGGCAGACCCAGTACTTC.

This clone has more than one count but fewer than ten. The V call is TRBV29-1, the J call TRBJ2-5, with TRBD2 identical over 10 bases. CDR1 and CDR2 (germline): SQVTM, ANQGSEA. Unmatched junction bases numbered 3, after V lost 3 bases and J lost 2 bases. The CDR3 is made up of 14 amino acids. The CDR3 coding sequence is TGCAGCGTTGATGATAGCGGGGGGCAAGAGACCCAGTACTTC. Translation gives CSVDDSGGQETQYF.

This clone has a handful of counts. The CDR3 here is CASSYSGWDQPQHF. CDR3 DNA sequence: TGTGCCAGCAGTTACTCGGGTTGGGATCAGCCCCAGCATTTT. The gene calls are TRBV6-6 and TRBJ1-5; D uncertain. Per the germline V gene, CDR1 is MNHNY and CDR2 is SVGAGI (reference sequence). There are 14 residues in the CDR3. V shed 0 bases and J shed 5 bases, with 8 bases lying between them.

J is TRBJ1-1 and V is TRBV9, with 9 bases lining up with TRBD1. V shed 4 bases, J shed 3 bases, and the junction held 13 bases outside the gene matches. The germline CDR1 and CDR2 sequences are SGDLS and YYNGEE. This CDR3 has 17 amino acids. The DNA of the CDR3 is TGTGCCAGCAGCCCCAGTACAGGGGGCATCGCGGACACTGAAGCTTTCTTT. Residues: CASSPSTGGIADTEAFF.

J is TRBJ1-2 and V is TRBV12-5; tentatively, D is TRBD1 (6 bases). The CDR3 sequence is 13 residues long. Germline loops: CDR1 LGHNT, CDR2 FRNRAP. The CDR3 nucleotides are TGTGCGTCGGCACAATCGGGGGCCTATGGCTACACCTTC. Its translation: CASAQSGAYGYTF.

Only one count was recorded for this clone. This chain connects TRBV7-6 to TRBJ2-2; TRBD2 agrees at 9 bases. Trimming removed 5 bases from V and 7 bases from J; junction bases left unmatched: 5. Germline CDR1 reads SGHVS; CDR2 reads FNYEAQ. This CDR3 spans 14 amino acids. CDR3 sequence reads: CASSPLREGGELFF. The CDR3 DNA is TGTGCCAGCAGCCCCTTGCGGGAGGGCGGGGAGCTGTTTTTT. Full variable domain (outside the CDR3, taken from reference TRBV7-6 and TRBJ2-2): GAGVSQSPRYKVTKRGQDVALRCDPISGHVSLYWYRQALGQGPEFLTYFNYEAQQDKSGLPNDRFSAERPEGSISTLTIQRTEQRDSAMYRCASSPLREGGELFFGEGSRLTVL.

This sequence joins TRBV5-1 and TRBJ2-2, with 11 bases aligning to TRBD2. Looked up from germline, CDR1 is SGHRS and CDR2 is YFSETQ. J lost 7 bases, V lost 4 bases, and 12 bases had no gene match. This CDR3 contains 17 residues. CDR3 DNA sequence: TGCGCCAGCAGCGCGGGCCCTAGCGGGGGGCCGGGCGGGGAGCTGTTTTTT. It encodes CASSAGPSGGPGGELFF.

The chain is built from TRBV18 and TRBJ1-2; 7 bases are a match to TRBD1. The length of the CDR3 is 14 residues. V lost 3 bases, J lost 8 bases, and 9 bases stayed unmatched. Looked up from germline, CDR1 is KGHSH and CDR2 is LQKENI. The CDR3 loop is CASSPTGLWEGYTF. The CDR3 DNA reads as TGTGCCAGCTCACCGACAGGGCTTTGGGAAGGCTACACCTTC.

The gene calls are TRBV6-1 and TRBJ2-7; D is perhaps TRBD2 (6 bases). Germline V gene lookup returns CDR1 MNHNS and CDR2 SASEGT. The V end lost 11 bases, the J end lost 1 base, and 18 bases lay between the germline ends. CDR3 length: 14 amino acids. In nucleotides, the CDR3 is TGTGCCGCTGGGAGGACGGTGACATCCTACGAGCAGTACTTC. Translating gives CAAGRTVTSYEQYF.

This chain links TRBV6-6 with TRBJ2-5, with D possibly being TRBD2 (6 bases). Germline lookup yields CDR1 MNHNY and CDR2 SVGAGI (reference sequence). This CDR3 region has 14 residues. Trimming took off 6 bases at V and 1 base at J, with 12 bases between the two ends. CDR3 sequence reads: CASSMGTFQETQYF. CDR3 nucleotides: TGTGCCAGCAGCATGGGGACTTTCCAAGAGACCCAGTACTTC.

This clone has only one observation. The chain recombines TRBV7-2 with TRBJ2-1; D ambiguous. The V gene lost 1 base and the J gene lost 8 bases, with 12 bases spanning the gap. The CDR3 loop spans 14 amino acids. Germline CDR1 is SGHTA and CDR2 is FQGNSA. The CDR3 DNA follows: TGTGCCAGCAGCTTAGATCTGGGTTCGGATGAGCAGTTCTTC. Translating gives CASSLDLGSDEQFF.

This chain links TRBV28 with TRBJ2-2; 9 nucleotides agree with TRBD2. This CDR3 is built from 17 residues. The germline V gene encodes CDR1 MDHEN and CDR2 SYDVKM. The V and J ends lost 7 bases and 0 bases, in that order; junction bases with no gene match: 9. CDR3 protein: CASTSSSGETNTGELFF. The DNA for the CDR3 is TGTGCCAGCACCTCCTCTAGCGGGGAGACGAACACCGGGGAGCTGTTTTTT.

V usage is TRBV7-2 and J usage is TRBJ2-3; 8 bases agree with TRBD2. There are 13 residues in the CDR3. In germline, CDR1 is SGHTA, CDR2 FQGNSA. Unmatched junction bases numbered 4, after V lost 4 bases and J lost 7 bases. CDR3 nucleotide sequence: TGTGCCAGCAGCTCCCGGACTAGCAATACGCAGTATTTT. Its protein is CASSSRTSNTQYF.